This TCR beta chain was identified during a study of cytomegalovirus exposure and HLA in healthy donors. On the study more broadly: Of the donors genotyped, several hundred in all, about 76% fell in the Caucasian-associated ancestry cluster. General study results and limits: CMV serostatus was the only recorded immune exposure for donors. A later examination showed that TCR association rates differed by HLA locus, with DRB1 most and HLA-C fewest.

This CDR3 has 13 residues. The V gene's germline CDR1 is ENHRY and CDR2 SYGVKD. Unmatched junction bases numbered 7, after V lost 11 bases and J lost 7 bases. The PCR employed 60 Vbeta primers together with 13 Jbeta primers. Using immunoSEQ multiplex PCR, the repertoire was profiled, and TCRdb retains in-frame clones only, with some absent. The sample totals about 48,000 clones; its top ten clones hold 2.1%. Healthy bone marrow donors made up the cohort. Details on this clone: The antigen is unknown.

The sequence was obtained from a woman aged 40 to 49 in good health and CMV-seronegative. This rearrangement joins TRBV10-3 to TRBJ1-6, with 8 bases lining up with TRBD1. The sample was PBMCs. The CDR3 sequence: CALRTGFNSPLHF. The CDR3 DNA reads TGTGCCCTAAGGACAGGGTTCAATTCACCCCTCCACTTT.